The 31 T cell receptor beta chains presented below share a single source sample, sequenced in a study of lymphopenia after photon versus proton radiotherapy. The assay was immunoSEQ multiplex PCR, and TCRdb's table has in-frame clones only and misses some. The profile shows some 25,000 clones, under 85% of them singletons. Sequencing was performed on peripheral blood, taken from a patient treated with photon-based radiotherapy. The receptors were gathered from a woman aged 45-60 years with pancreatic cancer.

In this sample, this clone is medium-sized. Here the CDR3 DNA reads TGCAGCGTGACGACAGAGAACTATGGCTACACCTTC. Translating it yields CSVTTENYGYTF. V and J are TRBV29-1 and TRBJ1-2; D is perhaps TRBD1 (5 bases). The CDR3 is 12 amino acids. Germline assignment: CDR1 SQVTM and CDR2 ANQGSEA. V shed 6 bases and J shed 2 bases, with 10 bases lying between them.

This clone has only one observation. The chain uses TRBV7-2 and TRBJ2-1; maybe TRBD1 (6 bases). The CDR3 is 16 residues long. V lost 3 bases and J lost 5, with 17 bases in between. Germline V gene sequence: CDR1 SGHTA, CDR2 FQGNSA. CDR3 loop: CASSFSGVLRNNEQFF. In DNA form, the CDR3 reads TGTGCCAGCAGCTTCTCAGGGGTTCTAAGGAACAATGAGCAGTTCTTC.

This chain links TRBV4-1 with TRBJ1-1; the match to TRBD1 covers 12 bases. CDR1 MGHRA and CDR2 YSYEKL come from the germline V gene. The ends lost 2 bases at V and 1 base at J; junction bases unmatched: 5. The CDR3 is 17 residues long. CDR3 sequence (DNA): TGCGCCAGCAGCCAACCGGGGACAGGGGGCTGGAACACTGAAGCTTTCTTT. Its translation is CASSQPGTGGWNTEAFF.

V is TRBV19 and J is TRBJ1-1, with D hard to call. Germline-derived CDR1 and CDR2 are LNHDA and SQIVND (reference sequence). Trimming took off 3 bases at V and 5 bases at J, with 7 bases between the two ends. The CDR3 covers 12 residues. DNA for the CDR3: TGTGCCAGTAGTATGAGAGGGACTGAAGCTTTCTTT. Its translation: CASSMRGTEAFF.

V is TRBV7-9 and J is TRBJ1-2; the D gene is possibly TRBD1 (6 bases). The CDR3 is 16 residues long. The germline CDR1 and CDR2 sequences are SEHNR and FQNEAQ (reference sequence). The V and J ends lost 4 bases and 4 bases respectively, with 19 bases between them. The CDR3 is CASSSGNPDRLYGYTF. CDR3 in DNA: TGTGCCAGCAGCTCTGGGAACCCCGACAGGCTCTATGGCTACACCTTC. Using reference TRBV7-9 and TRBJ1-2 for the parts outside the CDR3, the full variable domain is DTGVSQNPRHKITKRGQNVTFRCDPISEHNRLYWYRQTLGQGPEFLTYFQNEAQLEKSRLLSDRFSAERPKGSFSTLEIQRTEQGDSAMYLCASSSGNPDRLYGYTFGSGTRLTVV.

This clone occurred a few times. V is TRBV29-1 and J is TRBJ2-5; D remains ambiguous. Germline assignment: CDR1 SQVTM and CDR2 ANQGSEA. The CDR3 length is 15 residues. Trimming shortened V by 4 bases and J by 5 bases, and 20 bases separated the two germline ends. DNA for the CDR3: TGCAGCGTTGCCCAGACTGGATGGGTGAGGGAGACCCAGTACTTC. Translating gives CSVAQTGWVRETQYF.

This chain uses TRBV9 with TRBJ2-3, with 7 bases identical to TRBD2. The germline CDR1 and CDR2 sequences are SGDLS and YYNGEE. This CDR3 comprises 16 residues. V shed 0 bases and J 4 bases; nucleotides not matched to a gene: 8. CDR3 protein: CASSVAGSGKSDTQYF. In nucleotides, the CDR3 is TGTGCCAGCAGCGTAGCGGGGAGCGGGAAGTCAGATACGCAGTATTTT.

Only one count was recorded for this clone. The chain employs TRBV28 and TRBJ1-1, with a weak D call TRBD1 (6 bases). The germline gives CDR1 MDHEN, CDR2 SYDVKM. Trimming took 3 bases from V and 5 from J, leaving 13 bases between them. This CDR3 has 14 residues. CDR3 protein: CASSFQGQGTEAFF. The CDR3 DNA follows: TGTGCCAGCAGTTTTCAAGGCCAGGGGACTGAAGCTTTCTTT. The whole variable domain, filled in from reference TRBV28 and TRBJ1-1, reads DVKVTQSSRYLVKRTGEKVFLECVQDMDHENMFWYRQDPGLGLRLIYFSYDVKMKEKGDIPEGYSVSREKKERFSLILESASTNQTSMYLCASSFQGQGTEAFFGQGTRLTVV.

This clone was detected only a few times. V gene TRBV29-1 combines with J gene TRBJ2-1, with 13 bases aligning to TRBD2. Germline CDR1 is SQVTM and CDR2 is ANQGSEA. CDR3 length: 16 residues. The V gene end was trimmed by 4 bases and the J gene end by 2 bases; junction bases not matched to a gene: 5. This CDR3 reads CSVVGGLAGAYNEQFF. CDR3 coding DNA: TGCAGCGTTGTAGGTGGACTAGCGGGGGCCTACAATGAGCAGTTCTTC.

The chain carries TRBV20-1 and TRBJ1-3, with 7 bases lining up with TRBD1. The CDR3 length is 11 residues. The germline V gene encodes CDR1 DFQATT and CDR2 SNEGSKA (reference sequence). The CDR3 spells CTQGSGNTIYF. The CDR3 DNA is TGCACACAGGGGTCTGGAAACACCATATATTTT.

The rearrangement joins TRBV5-4 to TRBJ2-7, with TRBD2 matching over 9 bases. The germline V gene encodes CDR1 SGHNT and CDR2 YYREEE (reference sequence). There are 16 residues in the CDR3. The junction had 9 bases not matched to a gene; V was cut back by 0 bases and J by 5 bases. The CDR3 nucleotides read TGTGCCAGCAGCTTGGCCCGTGCTAGCGGGAACCACGAGCAGTACTTC. Its translation: CASSLARASGNHEQYF. The full variable domain, with the rest looked up from reference TRBV5-4 and TRBJ2-7, is ETGVTQSPTHLIKTRGQQVTLRCSSQSGHNTVSWYQQALGQGPQFIFQYYREEENGRGNFPPRFSGLQFPNYSSELNVNALELDDSALYLCASSLARASGNHEQYFGPGTRLTVT.

A single count supports this clone. The chain carries TRBV6-1 and TRBJ2-2, with D unclear. The CDR3 is 14 residues long. Between the trimmed V and J ends, which lost 2 bases and 2 bases, there was a span of 6 bases. Germline CDR1 reads MNHNS; CDR2 reads SASEGT. This CDR3 reads CASSEFGNTGELFF. CDR3 coding DNA: TGTGCCAGCAGTGAATTTGGTAACACCGGGGAGCTGTTTTTT.

This chain connects TRBV19 to TRBJ1-2, with TRBD1 identical over 7 bases. CDR3 length: 14 amino acids. V shed 0 bases and J 4 bases; nucleotides not matched to a gene: 2. Looked up from germline, CDR1 is LNHDA and CDR2 is SQIVND (reference sequence). Here the CDR3 reads CASSIEGQTYGYTF. The CDR3 nucleotides read TGTGCCAGTAGTATAGAGGGACAGACCTATGGCTACACCTTC.

This clone was counted once. The chain joins TRBV25-1 to TRBJ1-2, with TRBD1 as a possible D gene (6 bases). The CDR3 runs to 14 residues. From germline, CDR1 is MGHDK and CDR2 SYGVNS. The V gene lost 4 bases and the J gene lost 6 bases, with 15 bases spanning the gap. The CDR3 nucleotides read TGTGCCAGCAGTGTACAACAGGGCATGAATGGCTACACCTTC. Protein: CASSVQQGMNGYTF.

The rearrangement uses TRBV10-3 and TRBJ1-1, with no clear D. Germline V gene sequence: CDR1 ENHRY, CDR2 SYGVKD. This CDR3 region has 12 residues. Trimming left V 9 bases short and J 2 bases short, with 10 bases between. This CDR3 reads CAIKGSNTEAFF. The CDR3 DNA sequence: TGTGCCATTAAGGGCAGCAACACTGAAGCTTTCTTT.

The chain carries TRBV6-6 and TRBJ1-4, with 9 positions matching TRBD1. The trim removed 2 bases at V and 6 bases at J, leaving 4 bases unmatched. This CDR3 is built from 15 residues. Per the germline V gene, CDR1 is MNHNY and CDR2 is SVGAGI (reference sequence). Here the CDR3 DNA reads TGTGCCAGCAGTTACGGGGGACAGGGTGATGAAAAACTGTTTTTT. Translation: CASSYGGQGDEKLFF.

The chain carries TRBV5-1 and TRBJ1-1; D remains ambiguous. The CDR3 has 14 residues. The germline CDR1 and CDR2 sequences are SGHRS and YFSETQ. The V and J ends lost 1 base and 4 bases respectively, with 11 bases between them. CDR3 protein: CASSLSPRSTEAFF. The CDR3 DNA is TGCGCCAGCAGCTTGTCTCCCCGGTCCACTGAAGCTTTCTTT.

The rearrangement links TRBV9 to TRBJ1-3, with 7 bases matching TRBD1. V dropped 6 bases and J dropped 2; count of bases not matched to a gene: 2. Germline values: CDR1 SGDLS, CDR2 YYNGEE. This CDR3 contains 13 residues. CDR3 loop: CASTGGTGNTIYF. CDR3 DNA sequence: TGTGCCAGCACAGGGGGAACTGGAAACACCATATATTTT.

V gene TRBV4-2 combines with J gene TRBJ2-7; a possible D gene is TRBD2 (5 bases). Germline CDR1 reads LGHNA; CDR2 reads YNFKEQ. Trimming removed 0 bases at V and 5 bases at J, with 14 bases between. There are 15 residues in the CDR3. In DNA, the CDR3 is TGTGCCAGCAGCCAAGAAACTAGTGATCGGGACGAGCAGTACTTC. Translated: CASSQETSDRDEQYF.

The chain has TRBV7-6 and TRBJ2-1; D gene ambiguous. V gave up 5 bases and J gave up 11 bases, with 13 bases separating them. The CDR3 has 12 amino acids. The germline gives CDR1 SGHVS, CDR2 FNYEAQ. The CDR3 region has the DNA TGTGCCAGCAGCCCCCCGGCGAGTAAGCAGTTCTTC. Translated, it gives CASSPPASKQFF.

The gene calls are TRBV7-2 and TRBJ2-1, with a weak D call TRBD2 (6 bases). Looked up from germline, CDR1 is SGHTA and CDR2 is FQGNSA. Deletions cut 5 bases from V and 10 bases from J, with 15 bases between. CDR3 length: 13 residues. The CDR3 coding sequence is TGTGCCAGCAGCCCCAGCAGGAGGGAGGAGCAGTTCTTC. The encoded protein is CASSPSRREEQFF.

This rearrangement joins TRBV7-2 to TRBJ1-5; TRBD1 agrees at 8 bases. The CDR3 length is 14 residues. CDR1 and CDR2 (germline): SGHTA, FQGNSA. After removal of 8 bases from V and 3 bases from J, the junction contained 6 bases not matched to a gene. CDR3 region: CASGPDRVNQPQHF. The CDR3 bases are TGTGCCAGCGGCCCGGACAGGGTCAATCAGCCCCAGCATTTT.

The chain combines TRBV11-3 with TRBJ2-2; a possible D gene is TRBD2 (6 bases). This CDR3 is built from 13 residues. V dropped 5 bases and J dropped 5 bases, with 9 bases sitting between them. Germline-derived CDR1 and CDR2 are SGHNT and YENEEA. The CDR3 DNA is TGTGCCAGCAGCGGGAGGCAGACCGGGGAGCTGTTTTTT. Amino acids: CASSGRQTGELFF.

The rearrangement links TRBV5-6 to TRBJ2-2, with a weak D call TRBD1 (6 bases). CDR3 length: 17 amino acids. Germline CDR1 reads SGHDT; CDR2 reads YYEEEE. Between the trimmed V and J ends, which lost 1 base and 4 bases, there was a span of 17 bases. CDR3 DNA: TGTGCCAGCAGCTTGATATCGGCAGGGGCGGCCACCGGGGAGCTGTTTTTT. It translates to CASSLISAGAATGELFF.

This clone occurred a few times. The rearrangement joins TRBV27 to TRBJ2-7; 10 nucleotides agree with TRBD2. The germline V gene encodes CDR1 MNHEY and CDR2 SMNVEV (reference sequence). The V segment lost 7 bases and the J segment 4 bases; nucleotides outside the gene matches: 13. The CDR3 extends over 16 amino acids. CDR3 region: CASIKLAGRVVYEQYF. CDR3 bases: TGTGCCAGCATTAAACTAGCGGGGAGGGTCGTTTACGAGCAGTACTTC.

This chain connects TRBV7-2 to TRBJ2-7; 8 bases agree with TRBD2. V lost 4 bases to trimming and J lost 8 bases; unmatched junction nucleotides: 7. Germline-derived CDR1 and CDR2 are SGHTA and FQGNSA. The CDR3 totals 13 residues. The CDR3: CASSSGGGRKQYF. CDR3 bases: TGTGCCAGCAGCTCTGGCGGGGGGAGGAAGCAGTACTTC.

This sequence joins TRBV2 and TRBJ2-7; the match to TRBD2 covers 13 bases. In germline, CDR1 is SNHLY, CDR2 FYNNEI. The CDR3 has 13 amino acids. The ends lost 9 bases at V and 5 bases at J; junction bases unmatched: 4. The CDR3 protein is CARGLAGSNEQYF. The CDR3 DNA is TGTGCCAGGGGACTAGCGGGATCCAACGAGCAGTACTTC.

The chain recombines TRBV6-6 with TRBJ2-1; D could derive from TRBD1 or TRBD2 (5 bases each). CDR3 length: 12 amino acids. Germline V lookup: CDR1 MNHNY, CDR2 SVGAGI (reference sequence). V was trimmed by 5 bases and J by 8 bases, leaving 10 bases between them. The CDR3 sequence: CASSTRGDEQFF. CDR3 nucleotide sequence: TGTGCCAGCAGTACCCGAGGGGATGAGCAGTTCTTC.

The rearrangement links TRBV5-8 to TRBJ1-1; 10 positions agree with TRBD1. Germline V gives CDR1 SGHTS, CDR2 YDEGEE. This CDR3 has 15 residues. Trimming removed 5 bases from V and 4 bases from J; junction bases left unmatched: 8. The CDR3 nucleotides read TGTGCCAGCAGACTTCCGACAGGGGGCGGCACTGAAGCTTTCTTT. This sequence encodes CASRLPTGGGTEAFF.

The chain couples TRBV4-2 to TRBJ2-7, with 10 bases matching TRBD2. The CDR3 is 17 amino acids. CDR1 LGHNA and CDR2 YNFKEQ come from the germline V gene. V lost 1 base and J lost 2; bases outside the gene matches: 8. The CDR3 protein is CASSQALAGVRTYEQYF. CDR3 in DNA: TGTGCCAGCAGCCAAGCGCTAGCGGGAGTTAGGACCTACGAGCAGTACTTC.

V is TRBV5-6 and J is TRBJ2-7, with D perhaps matching TRBD1 or TRBD2 (5 bases each). V was cut by 0 bases and J by 5 bases, with 15 bases left in between. There are 15 residues in the CDR3. Looked up from germline, CDR1 is SGHDT and CDR2 is YYEEEE. Here the CDR3 reads CASSLDWGRRHEQYF. CDR3 nucleotides: TGTGCCAGCAGCTTGGACTGGGGGAGACGCCACGAGCAGTACTTC.